Below, one T cell receptor (beta chain) is given with its context. Looked up from germline, CDR1 is SGHVS and CDR2 is FQNEAQ. Germline trimming cut 5 bases from V and 1 base from J; bases unmatched to any gene: 8. This CDR3 is built from 17 residues. The entry originates in a study of blood T cell repertoires in COVID-19. Study in general: The cDNA or gDNA used as material had been derived from T cells, B-cell-depleted T cells, or PBMCs.

Per the original methods: It was from reference gene primer amplification that nucleated cell counts were estimated. Sequencing used immunoSEQ multiplex PCR; TCRdb keeps in-frame clones, though not all of them. That table gives V, J and clone size, and the DNA gave D and trimming. The repertoire includes roughly 150,000 clones, 85% to 90% of them detected once, and 2.5% sits in the top ten. A Seattle source enrolled patients during active infection and followed them longitudinally. The source is a woman older than 75 with COVID-19, enrolled during active disease. The rearrangement links TRBV7-8 to TRBJ1-5, with TRBD1 matching 10 bases. The sample taken for sequencing was peripheral blood. CDR3 in amino acids: CASSRGTGEGSNQPQHF. As DNA, the CDR3 is TGTGCCAGCAGCAGAGGGACAGGGGAGGGGAGCAATCAGCCCCAGCATTTT.